This TCR beta chain was identified in a study of shared clonotypes between healthy human individuals (dated by TCRdb to between 2020 and 2021). Notes on the research overall: The cohort comprised a couple of women and a few men aged 18 to 49 years. Blood TCR repertoires of roughly 5 healthy adults were deeply sequenced to estimate repertoire size and the extent of clonotype sharing between individuals. Libraries were prepared and TCR repertoires were sequenced by different laboratories using diverse techniques, in order to increase sequencing depth and limit assay-specific biases. For each donor, CD4 naive and CD4 memory were each given three plates, CD8 naive was given two plates, and CD8 memory was given one plate. Per donor, leukapheresis produced somewhere between about 0.85 and 9.5 billion PBMCs.

Points the paper makes about the study in general: Naive subsets generally had larger estimated clonotype richness than memory subsets. Across a handful of donors, about 4.5% of naive CD4, approximately 3.5% of naive CD8, around 2.5% of memory CD4, and under 0.45% of memory CD8 clonotypes were shared. Clonotypes shared by all four sorted-subset donors showed higher generation probabilities than non-shared clonotypes. Rarefaction of sorted-subset datasets indicated incomplete sequencing despite the large sequencing depth. Pairwise subsampling led to the expectation that sequencing depth would affect the degree of clonotype sharing among donors. Sampling was limited to blood, and TCR repertoires in tissue likely differ from TCR repertoires in blood. The small number of donors limited the genetic and exposure-history diversity represented.

CDR1 and CDR2, looked up from the germline V gene, are KGHSH and LQKENI. V has 2 bases trimmed and J has 2 bases trimmed; junction bases matching no gene number 14. The CDR3, cysteine through phenylalanine, is 20 amino acids long. Kept here is only the CDR3 DNA, which spans 60 bases and is read in frame from base 1. About this clone: Its antigen is not yet known. There are no base qualities to consult, and no much larger clone falls within one base.

The donors were healthy, HIV-negative adults who had no recently reported acute infections or vaccinations. Only Caucasian adults living in Nashville, Tennessee, USA were represented among the donors. Magnetic negative selection was used to enrich CD4+ T cells, after which naive cells were positively selected on CD45RA and the negative fraction became the memory subset. Blood was obtained by leukapheresis, after which PBMCs were separated by Ficoll-Histopaque density gradient centrifugation and cryopreserved in liquid nitrogen vapor phase. Analytical flow cytometry was used to check the purity and quantity of each magnetically sorted T cell population. Each sorted fraction had its genomic DNA isolated and then quantified by UV absorbance on a Nanodrop 2000c. Using the deep immunoSEQ assay, multiplex PCR amplified TCR CDR3 regions from genomic DNA. For each cell subset, the extracted genomic DNA was distributed evenly across all wells of several immunoSEQ 96-well plates, and each plate served as one replicate. For sorted subsets, approximately 200 ng of genomic DNA, equivalent to 25,000 to 30,000 T cell genomes, went into each replicate PCR. Purified libraries were quantified with a Qubit 3.0 fluorometer, sized on a Bioanalyzer 2100, and re-quantified with the KAPA Library Quantification kit. Each immunoSEQ 96-well plate was sequenced on its own single-read 150-cycle Illumina NextSeq 550 flow cell. As for how the authors treated the data: Because only junctional sequences without quality scores were contained in the immunoSEQ output, filtering matching that applied to full-length reads could not be performed. To assign V/J genes and CDR3, sequences were annotated against IMGT germline references using PyIR, a Python wrapper for IgBLAST v1.9. Reads with weak V/J assignments (E-value above 1e-6), missing CDR3, stop codons, out-of-frame junctions, or ambiguous translated residues were removed. V3J clonotypes were defined as sequences sharing the same inferred V gene, J gene, and CDR3 amino acid sequence. Percentage overlap between repertoires was calculated by dividing the number of shared unique clonotypes by the size of the smaller repertoire. RTK rarefaction, the Chao1 estimator, and Recon v2.1 estimates of unobserved clonotypes were used to assess repertoire richness. Generation probabilities for all TCRbeta clonotypes obtained by the gDNA method from several donors were computed using OLGA. TCRdb's version of the immuneACCESS table is confined to in-frame rearrangements and falls short of the full clone set. An unresolved V gene accounts for under half of the shortfall where checked; the remainder is of unknown origin. V and J calls and clone size are given by that table; D and trimming were obtained from the DNA. Within this sample are roughly 1,500,000 clones, with around 98% of them counted one time only. The top ten hold roughly 0.45% of the sample.

This clonotype was obtained from a man aged 25 to 40 in good health. The rearrangement combines TRBV18 with TRBJ2-6; 8 middle bases align to TRBD1. Sequenced input: naive CD4+ T cells sorted from blood. The intended sense of this specimen's cell subset or site label: CD45RA+ positively selected. This receptor has the CDR3 CASSPEVQQGVGPGANVLTF. The sequenced DNA: TGTGCCAGCTCACCAGAAGTGCAACAGGGGGTTGGTCCTGGGGCCAACGTCCTGACTTTC.